This TCR beta chain was identified in a study of CD8 T cells in ankylosing spondylitis. Study-level results: Certain motif variants had earlier been reported in reactive arthritis synovial fluid and blood. A TCR beta motif of eight highly homologous variants appeared characteristic of ankylosing spondylitis blood.

This clonotype appeared many times. What it binds is not known. Library preparation for TCR beta used quantitative 5'-RACE with molecular barcodes. TCRdb fed the 5' RACE reads into MiXCR, producing one record per CDR3 protein. The data contain fewer than 200,000 distinct CDR3 sequences, 15% to 20% of them singletons. Germline-derived CDR1 and CDR2 are DFQATT and SNEGSKA (reference sequence). The V and J ends lost 6 bases and 4 bases respectively, with 15 bases between them. The CDR3 contains 13 residues. Sample: blood, either unsorted or a sorted T cell fraction (not recorded which). The TCR sequence derives from a male donor under 30 with ankylosing spondylitis or in good health (not recorded which). V and J are TRBV20-1 and TRBJ1-1; tentative D call: TRBD1 (6 bases). The CDR3 sequence: CSALKTGSTEAFF. The DNA for the CDR3 is TGCAGTGCACTTAAAACAGGGTCCACTGAAGCTTTCTTT.